This passage covers 29 T cell receptor beta chains from one sample sequenced in a study of CD8 T cells in Susac syndrome (dated by TCRdb to about 2019). The method behind the library was the immunoSEQ multiplex PCR assay. RNA was extracted using the RNeasy kit, and roughly 0.5 to 1 ug of the RNA was reverse transcribed with random hexamers. TCRdb reanalyzed the raw reads on its own, using fastp at Q25 for trimming and MiXCR for clone calling, and kept in-frame beta chains. For every CDR3 protein sequence, its rows merge into one entry that carries the most common genes and DNA. In all, the sample holds some 99,000 distinct CDR3 sequences, and about 95% of those were seen once. The ten largest clones capture around 0.33% of the sample. Sequenced input: CD4+ T cells from PBMCs. These receptors were taken from a human donor with Susac syndrome.

This clonotype was detected once. The chain has TRBV5-6 and TRBJ1-2; 8 positions match TRBD1. After removal of 3 bases from V and 7 bases from J, the junction contained 8 bases not matched to a gene. The CDR3 is 14 amino acids. Germline assignment: CDR1 SGHDT and CDR2 YYEEEE. For the CDR3, the DNA is TGTGCCAGCAGCTACTACAGGGGGGTGAGTGGCTACACCTTC. This translates into CASSYYRGVSGYTF.

This clonotype was picked up one time. This rearrangement joins TRBV14 to TRBJ2-7, with TRBD1 identical over 9 bases. This CDR3 is 14 amino acids long. Losses at the gene ends were 4 bases for V and 3 bases for J; bases not matched to a gene: 4. Germline values: CDR1 SGHDN, CDR2 FVKESK. This chain's CDR3 is CASSRTGAGYEQYF. In DNA form, the CDR3 reads TGTGCCAGCAGCCGGACAGGGGCTGGCTACGAGCAGTACTTC.

The chain combines TRBV7-6 with TRBJ1-3; D is possibly TRBD1 (6 bases). The V and J ends lost 2 bases and 0 bases respectively, with 14 bases between them. This CDR3 comprises 17 residues. Germline loops: CDR1 SGHVS, CDR2 FNYEAQ. CDR3 nucleotide sequence: TGTGCCAGCAGCTTAACCCCCGACAGGATCTCTGGAAACACCATATATTTT. Amino acid sequence: CASSLTPDRISGNTIYF.

The chain links TRBV30 to TRBJ2-1; D remains unclear. The CDR3 covers 11 residues. The germline V gene encodes CDR1 GTSNPN and CDR2 SVGIG (reference sequence). Deletions cut 2 bases from V and 10 bases from J, with 9 bases between. The CDR3 is CAWSRREEQFF. CDR3 DNA: TGTGCCTGGAGTCGTAGGGAAGAGCAGTTCTTC.

This chain uses TRBV29-1 with TRBJ2-1; D is possibly TRBD2 (7 bases). V gave up 1 base and J gave up 0 bases, with 13 bases separating them. This CDR3 region has 16 residues. Germline V gene data show CDR1 as SQVTM and CDR2 as ANQGSEA. CDR3 DNA: TGCAGCGTTGAAGGGTCGGGGGGCCTCTCCTACAATGAGCAGTTCTTC. Its protein product is CSVEGSGGLSYNEQFF.

The chain joins TRBV30 to TRBJ1-5; weak D call: TRBD1 (6 bases). Germline V gene sequence: CDR1 GTSNPN, CDR2 SVGIG (reference sequence). The V end lost 3 bases, the J end lost 7 bases, and 16 bases lay between the germline ends. The CDR3 length is 14 residues. This CDR3 reads CAWRAGAEEQPQHF. The CDR3 DNA follows: TGTGCCTGGAGGGCAGGGGCGGAGGAACAGCCCCAGCATTTT.

This clonotype was counted once. The chain joins TRBV19 to TRBJ2-1; no firm D call. Per germline, CDR1 LNHDA and CDR2 SQIVND (reference sequence). This CDR3 is built from 16 residues. V was pared by 0 bases and J by 4 bases, with 13 bases between. The CDR3 here is CASSIDGPGPYNEQFF. The CDR3 nucleotides read TGTGCCAGTAGTATAGATGGCCCCGGGCCTTACAATGAGCAGTTCTTC.

The chain recombines TRBV29-1 with TRBJ2-5, with a tentative D call TRBD1 (6 bases). The CDR3 length is 15 residues. Between the trimmed V and J ends, which lost 6 bases and 2 bases, there was a span of 19 bases. CDR1 and CDR2 from the germline V gene are SQVTM and ANQGSEA. Here the CDR3 reads CSVRTGTKTQETQYF. The CDR3 DNA sequence: TGCAGCGTCAGAACCGGGACAAAAACTCAAGAGACCCAGTACTTC.

The count of this clonotype is one. The rearrangement links TRBV3-1 to TRBJ1-2; 12 bases match TRBD1. The V gene's germline CDR1 is LGHDT and CDR2 YNNKEL (reference sequence). V dropped 6 bases and J dropped 8; count of bases not matched to a gene: 7. The CDR3 is made up of 14 amino acids. The CDR3 spells CASRGTGGASGYTF. In DNA, the CDR3 is TGTGCCAGCAGGGGGACAGGGGGCGCATCGGGCTACACCTTC.

The chain uses TRBV12-3 or TRBV12-4 and TRBJ2-7; D gene uncertain. The CDR3 has 14 amino acids. Trimming stripped 2 bases from V and 3 bases from J, with 11 bases between. CDR3 sequence reads: CASSLSARIYEQYF. The CDR3 DNA is TGTGCCAGCAGTTTATCGGCCCGGATCTACGAGCAGTACTTC.

As DNA, the CDR3 is TGTGCCAGCAGCCCACGGGCGCTAAGGGGCACTGAAGCTTTCTTT. Translated, it gives CASSPRALRGTEAFF. The V gene is TRBV7-6, the J gene TRBJ1-1; possibly TRBD1 for D (5 bases). The V end lost 5 bases, the J end lost 4 bases, and 17 bases lay between the germline ends. The CDR3 covers 15 residues. CDR1 is SGHVS and CDR2 is FNYEAQ in the germline V gene.

The chain recombines TRBV6-2 or TRBV6-3 with TRBJ2-7; TRBD2 aligns across 9 bases. After removal of 7 bases from V and 3 bases from J, the junction contained 7 bases not matched to a gene. From germline, CDR1 is MNHEY and CDR2 SVGEGT. The CDR3 sequence is 14 residues long. The CDR3: CASKPRGGFYEQYF. The CDR3 DNA reads TGTGCCAGCAAACCGCGGGGGGGATTCTACGAGCAGTACTTC.

The chain has TRBV5-1 and TRBJ1-5, with D possibly matching TRBD1 (6 bases). Trimming took 5 bases from V and 5 from J, leaving 11 bases between them. Germline V gene lookup returns CDR1 SGHRS and CDR2 YFSETQ. The CDR3 has 13 residues. The CDR3 is CASRQGGDQPQHF. The CDR3 DNA reads as TGCGCCAGCAGACAGGGAGGGGATCAGCCCCAGCATTTT.

The V gene is TRBV11-2, the J gene TRBJ2-7; D perhaps matches TRBD2 (5 bases). Trimming stripped 3 bases from V and 0 bases from J, with 9 bases between. The CDR3 is made up of 14 amino acids. The germline V gene encodes CDR1 SGHAT and CDR2 FQNNGV. The CDR3 here is CASSFSGNSYEQYF. The CDR3 coding sequence is TGTGCCAGCAGCTTCTCCGGGAACTCCTACGAGCAGTACTTC.

This sequence joins TRBV30 and TRBJ2-3; tentatively, D is TRBD1 (5 bases). CDR1 and CDR2 (germline): GTSNPN, SVGIG (reference sequence). CDR3 length: 13 residues. The ends were cut back, 4 bases at V and 2 bases at J, with 10 bases in the middle. CDR3 sequence (DNA): TGTGCCTGGACAGGGTCTGACACAGATACGCAGTATTTT. Its translation: CAWTGSDTDTQYF.

This chain joins TRBV15 and TRBJ2-3; 9 bases are shared with TRBD1. The CDR3 is made up of 15 amino acids. V was pared by 3 bases and J by 6 bases, with 7 bases of the junction left unmatched. Germline CDR1 is LNHNV and CDR2 is YYDKDF (reference sequence). This CDR3 is CATSRDRGLVDTQYF. The CDR3 DNA is TGTGCCACCAGCAGGGACAGGGGATTGGTGGATACGCAGTATTTT.

This clonotype was detected once. This chain connects TRBV7-8 to TRBJ1-6; perhaps TRBD1 as D (6 bases). Trimming shortened V by 5 bases and J by 2 bases, and 13 bases separated the two germline ends. Germline CDR1 reads SGHVS; CDR2 reads FQNEAQ. There are 16 residues in the CDR3. The CDR3 loop is CASSLYRVAYNSPLHF. The CDR3 DNA follows: TGTGCCAGCAGCCTCTACAGGGTTGCCTATAATTCACCCCTCCACTTT.

The chain carries TRBV9 and TRBJ2-2, with 12 bases identical to TRBD2. Germline lookup yields CDR1 SGDLS and CDR2 YYNGEE. With V trimmed by 7 bases and J by 0 bases, 7 bases remained unmatched. The CDR3 spans 17 residues. CDR3 DNA sequence: TGTGCCAGCCAGACTAGCGGGGGCCCTACGAACACCGGGGAGCTGTTTTTT. It encodes CASQTSGGPTNTGELFF.

This clonotype appeared once. The chain has TRBV18 and TRBJ1-1; no clear D. The CDR3 is 12 residues long. V dropped 3 bases and J dropped 9 bases, with 11 bases sitting between them. Per the germline V gene, CDR1 is KGHSH and CDR2 is LQKENI. CDR3 protein: CASSPRTVKAFF. DNA of the CDR3: TGTGCCAGCTCACCGAGGACGGTTAAAGCTTTCTTT.

This rearrangement joins TRBV5-1 to TRBJ2-5; D might be TRBD1 (5 bases). The CDR3 has 15 amino acids. In germline, CDR1 is SGHRS, CDR2 YFSETQ. Between the trimmed V and J ends, which lost 2 bases and 1 base, there was a span of 12 bases. The CDR3 region has the DNA TGCGCCAGCAGCTTAGGGGTAGCCCTCCAAGAGACCCAGTACTTC. This encodes CASSLGVALQETQYF.

The chain joins TRBV2 to TRBJ2-7; the D is unclear. The germline CDR1 and CDR2 sequences are SNHLY and FYNNEI. V was pared by 5 bases and J by 2 bases, with 13 bases between. This CDR3 is 14 amino acids long. The CDR3 protein is CASSPDRTTYEQYF. The CDR3 DNA reads TGTGCCAGCAGTCCTGACCGAACCACCTACGAGCAGTACTTC.

The CDR3 spells CASSLSHRPYEQYF. In DNA, the CDR3 is TGTGCCAGCAGCTTAAGTCACCGGCCCTACGAGCAGTACTTC. V usage is TRBV7-2 and J usage is TRBJ2-7; D call uncertain. Germline CDR1 is SGHTA and CDR2 is FQGNSA. This CDR3 is built from 14 residues. The V end was cut by 2 bases, the J end by 2 bases, with 10 bases between.

V and J are TRBV3-1 and TRBJ1-2; perhaps TRBD1 as D (6 bases). Looked up from germline, CDR1 is LGHDT and CDR2 is YNNKEL (reference sequence). The CDR3 covers 12 residues. V lost 3 bases and J lost 8, with 10 bases in between. DNA for the CDR3: TGTGCCAGCAGCCAGACAGGAGCGGGCTACACCTTC. Its protein is CASSQTGAGYTF.

V usage is TRBV29-1 and J usage is TRBJ1-2, with 9 nucleotides matching TRBD1. This CDR3 has 13 amino acids. The V gene end was trimmed by 7 bases and the J gene end by 7 bases; junction bases not matched to a gene: 10. Germline loops: CDR1 SQVTM, CDR2 ANQGSEA. CDR3 sequence (DNA): TGCAGCGGAATAGAACAGGGGGCGAGTGGCTACACCTTC. It yields the protein CSGIEQGASGYTF. The whole variable domain, remainder taken from reference TRBV29-1 and TRBJ1-2, is SAVISQKPSRDICQRGTSLTIQCQVDSQVTMMFWYRQQPGQSLTLIATANQGSEATYESGFVIDKFPISRPNLTFSTLTVSNMSPEDSSIYLCSGIEQGASGYTFGSGTRLTVV.

The V gene is TRBV29-1, the J gene TRBJ1-4; no definite D call. Germline V gene data show CDR1 as SQVTM and CDR2 as ANQGSEA. The CDR3 loop spans 10 amino acids. The germline V and J ends were trimmed by 7 bases and 14 bases, with 14 bases remaining between them. CDR3: CSARDTLLFF. CDR3 bases: TGCAGCGCCCGTGATACTTTGCTGTTTTTT.

This clonotype has only one observation. V usage is TRBV4-3 and J usage is TRBJ2-7; 8 positions match TRBD2. Unmatched junction bases numbered 10, after V lost 1 base and J lost 5 bases. The CDR3 runs 16 residues. Germline CDR1 is LGHNA and CDR2 is YSLEER. The CDR3 spells CASSQGGLAGRNEQYF. The CDR3 DNA follows: TGCGCCAGCAGCCAAGGGGGCTTAGCGGGAAGGAACGAGCAGTACTTC.

The chain uses TRBV14 and TRBJ1-6; D is unresolved. Germline CDR1 and CDR2: SGHDN and FVKESK. V was shortened by 3 bases and J by 9 bases, with 9 bases between the two germline ends. This CDR3 contains 13 residues. The DNA of the CDR3 is TGTGCCAGCAGCCAGGGCAGGAGTTCACCCCTCCACTTT. Translated: CASSQGRSSPLHF.

The CDR3 nucleotides read TGTGCCGTGGCTAGTGACAGCGGTTATGGCTACACCTTC. Protein: CAVASDSGYGYTF. The chain is built from TRBV30 and TRBJ1-2, with a weak D call TRBD1 (5 bases). The CDR3 is made up of 13 amino acids. Germline CDR1 reads GTSNPN; CDR2 reads SVGIG (reference sequence). The ends were cut back, 8 bases at V and 5 bases at J, with 18 bases in the middle.

The genes are TRBV9 and TRBJ1-6; D is uncertain. Germline values: CDR1 SGDLS, CDR2 YYNGEE. The CDR3 contains 14 residues. Trimming stripped 2 bases from V and 8 bases from J, with 11 bases between. This CDR3 reads CASSVGLIDSPLHF. DNA for the CDR3: TGTGCCAGCAGCGTTGGACTCATCGATTCACCCCTCCACTTT.